This T cell receptor (beta chain) was documented in a study of immune evolution from preneoplasia to lung adenocarcinoma. Patients had resection in Japan or China between the mid-2010s and the late 2010s. Two lung cancer pathologists independently confirmed each histologic diagnosis. Findings and caveats of the study: Later-stage lesions appeared to have more T cells, more diversity, less clonality. Normal lung had the highest top T cell clone frequencies.

The CDR3 is made up of 13 amino acids. In germline, CDR1 is GTSNPN, CDR2 SVGIG (reference sequence). Trimming took 5 bases from V and 10 from J; bases not matched to a gene: 12. This table comes from immunoSEQ multiplex PCR, and its TCRdb copy is limited to in-frame clones, with some not included. Of about 8,200 clones listed, more than 70% are singletons. To note about this clone: Its specificity is not known.

The sequence derives from a person aged 65 to 85 with lung adenocarcinoma. Sequencing input: FFPE adjacent normal lung tissue. The chain employs TRBV30 and TRBJ1-1; TRBD1 aligns across 8 bases. The CDR3 protein is CAWQQGASPRAFF. CDR3 DNA: TGTGCCTGGCAGCAGGGGGCCTCTCCCAGAGCTTTCTTT.